The subject of this entry is one T cell receptor (beta chain). This entry is derived from a study of glioma-infiltrating T cells after dendritic cell vaccination. Overall study context: Between about 2002 and 2013, patients got autologous tumor lysate-pulsed dendritic cell vaccines.

V gave up 1 base and J gave up 4 bases, with 8 bases separating them. This CDR3 comprises 15 residues. Germline CDR1 reads MGHRA; CDR2 reads YSYEKL. The protocol was immunoSEQ multiplex PCR, while the TCRdb copy is restricted to in-frame clones and leaves out a portion. The repertoire holds 75,000 to 95,000 clones, with around 90% as singletons. Stated time point: after dendritic cell vaccination, including at tumor progression/relapse. This clonotype was obtained from a human donor with glioblastoma. The chain employs TRBV4-1 and TRBJ1-6; the D gene is possibly TRBD1 (5 bases). This sample comprised blood, obtained after dendritic cell vaccination. The CDR3 protein is CASSQGGTYNSPLHF. The CDR3 DNA is TGCGCCAGCAGCCAAGGTGGGACTTATAATTCACCCCTCCACTTT.